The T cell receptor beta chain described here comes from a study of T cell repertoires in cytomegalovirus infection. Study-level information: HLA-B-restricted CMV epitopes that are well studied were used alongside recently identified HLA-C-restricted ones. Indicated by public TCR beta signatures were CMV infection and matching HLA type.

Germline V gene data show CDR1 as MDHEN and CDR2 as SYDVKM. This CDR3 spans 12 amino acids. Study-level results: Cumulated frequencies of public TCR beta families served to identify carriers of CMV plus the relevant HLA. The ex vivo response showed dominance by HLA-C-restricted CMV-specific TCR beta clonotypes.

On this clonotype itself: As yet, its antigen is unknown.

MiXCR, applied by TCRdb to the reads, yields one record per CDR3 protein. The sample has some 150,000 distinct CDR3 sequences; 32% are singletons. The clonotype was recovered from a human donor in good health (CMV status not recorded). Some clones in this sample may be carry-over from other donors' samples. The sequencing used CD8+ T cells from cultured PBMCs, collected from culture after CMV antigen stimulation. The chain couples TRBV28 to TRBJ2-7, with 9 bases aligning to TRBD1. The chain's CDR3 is CASGTGIHEQYF. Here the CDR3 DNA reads TGTGCTTCCGGGACAGGGATCCACGAGCAGTACTTC.